This TCR beta chain appears in the sequencing data of a study of T cell changes during pregnancy in multiple sclerosis. In its sample, this clone was seen once. Profiling relied on immunoSEQ multiplex PCR, and the TCRdb table lists in-frame clones only, not all of them. The sample has tens of thousands of clones, around 93% seen once. This TCR was recovered from a female donor with multiple sclerosis, enrolled in a pregnancy study. Specimen: peripheral blood, collected in the first trimester of pregnancy.

The CDR3 region is CASSLGAGGSEKLFF. CDR3 nucleotides: TGTGCCAGCAGCTTAGGGGCAGGGGGAAGTGAAAAACTGTTTTTT. This rearrangement joins TRBV13 to TRBJ1-4; the match to TRBD1 covers 7 bases. Unmatched junction bases numbered 5, after V lost 0 bases and J lost 7 bases. Germline V lookup: CDR1 PRHDT, CDR2 FYEKMQ (reference sequence). This CDR3 contains 15 residues.